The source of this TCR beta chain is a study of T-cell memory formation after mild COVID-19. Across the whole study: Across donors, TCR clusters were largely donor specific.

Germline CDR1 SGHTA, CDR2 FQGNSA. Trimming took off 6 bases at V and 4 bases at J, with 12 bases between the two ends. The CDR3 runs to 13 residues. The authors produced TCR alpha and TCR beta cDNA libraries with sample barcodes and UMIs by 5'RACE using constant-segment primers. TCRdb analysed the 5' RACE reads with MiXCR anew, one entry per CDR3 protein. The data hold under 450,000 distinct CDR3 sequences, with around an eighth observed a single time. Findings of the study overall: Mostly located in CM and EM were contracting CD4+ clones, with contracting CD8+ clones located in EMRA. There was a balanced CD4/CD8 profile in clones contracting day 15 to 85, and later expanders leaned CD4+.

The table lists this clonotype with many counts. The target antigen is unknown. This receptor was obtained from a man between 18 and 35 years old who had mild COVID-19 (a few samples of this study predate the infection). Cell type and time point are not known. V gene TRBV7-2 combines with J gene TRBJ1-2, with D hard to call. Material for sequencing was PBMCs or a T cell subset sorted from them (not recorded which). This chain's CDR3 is CASSRAGSYGYTF. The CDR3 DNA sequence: TGTGCCAGCAGTCGGGCGGGCAGCTATGGCTACACCTTC.